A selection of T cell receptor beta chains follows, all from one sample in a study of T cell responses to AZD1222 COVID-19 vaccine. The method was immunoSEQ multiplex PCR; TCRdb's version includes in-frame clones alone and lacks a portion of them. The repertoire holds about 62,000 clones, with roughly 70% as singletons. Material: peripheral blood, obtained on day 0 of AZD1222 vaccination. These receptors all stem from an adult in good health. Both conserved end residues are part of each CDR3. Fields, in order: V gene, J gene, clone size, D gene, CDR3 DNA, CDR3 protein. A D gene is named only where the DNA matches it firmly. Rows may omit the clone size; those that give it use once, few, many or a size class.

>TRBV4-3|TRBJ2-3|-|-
TGCGCCTCCTCAGGACCCACAGATACGCAGTATTTT
CASSGPTDTQYF
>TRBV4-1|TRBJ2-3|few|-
TGCGCCAGCAGCCAAGAAGGGGGGGATACGCAGTATTTT
CASSQEGGDTQYF
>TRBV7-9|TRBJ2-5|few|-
TGTGCCAGCAGCCGGACCGGGCTACAAGAGACCCAGTACTTC
CASSRTGLQETQYF
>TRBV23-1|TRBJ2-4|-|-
TGCGCCAGCAGTCGGAGGCCATCGGGTGTCCAAAACATTCAGTACTTC
CASSRRPSGVQNIQYF
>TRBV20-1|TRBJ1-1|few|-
TGCAGTGCTAGTGGCTCTGGAGTGGGGAACACTGAAGCTTTCTTT
CSASGSGVGNTEAFF
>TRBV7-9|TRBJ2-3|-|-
TGTGCCGGGCAGGATCGGCGGCAAACAGATACGCAGTATTTT
CAGQDRRQTDTQYF
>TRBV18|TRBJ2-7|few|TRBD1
TGTGCCAGCTCAGCCACAGGGGCCCACGAGCAGTACTTC
CASSATGAHEQYF
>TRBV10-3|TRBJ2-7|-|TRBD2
TGTGCCATCAGTGGGGGACTAGCGGGGGCCTCAGCCCGCTTCGAGCAGTACTTC
CAISGGLAGASARFEQYF
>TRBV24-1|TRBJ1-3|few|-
TGTGCCACCAGTGATTCGTTCGGGGATGTCGGAAACACCATATATTTT
CATSDSFGDVGNTIYF
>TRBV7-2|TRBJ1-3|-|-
TGTGCCAGCAGCCCAGAACAATCCGGAAACACCATATATTTT
CASSPEQSGNTIYF